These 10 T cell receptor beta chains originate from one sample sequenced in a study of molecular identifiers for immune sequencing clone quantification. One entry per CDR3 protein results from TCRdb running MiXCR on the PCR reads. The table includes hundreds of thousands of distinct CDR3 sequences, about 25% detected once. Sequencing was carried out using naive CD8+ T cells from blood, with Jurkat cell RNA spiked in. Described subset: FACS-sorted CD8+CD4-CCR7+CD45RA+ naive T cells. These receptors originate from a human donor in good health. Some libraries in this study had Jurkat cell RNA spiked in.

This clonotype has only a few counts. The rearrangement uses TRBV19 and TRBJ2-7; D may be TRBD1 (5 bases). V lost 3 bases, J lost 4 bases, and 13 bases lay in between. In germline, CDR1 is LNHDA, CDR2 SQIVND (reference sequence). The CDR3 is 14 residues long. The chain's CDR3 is CASSIGGADYEQYF. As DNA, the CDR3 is TGTGCCAGTAGTATTGGTGGGGCGGATTACGAGCAGTACTTC.

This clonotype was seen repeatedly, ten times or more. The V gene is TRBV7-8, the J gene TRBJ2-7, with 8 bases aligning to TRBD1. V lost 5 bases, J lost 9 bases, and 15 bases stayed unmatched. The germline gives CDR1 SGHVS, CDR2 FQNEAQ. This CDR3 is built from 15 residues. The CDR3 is CASSLKTDRENVQYF. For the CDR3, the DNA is TGTGCCAGCAGCCTGAAGACGGACAGGGAAAACGTGCAGTACTTC. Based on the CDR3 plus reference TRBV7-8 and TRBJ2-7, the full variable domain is GAGVSQSPRYKVAKRGQDVALRCDPISGHVSLFWYQQALGQGPEFLTYFQNEAQLDKSGLPSDRFFAERPEGSVSTLKIQRTQQEDSAVYLCASSLKTDRENVQYFGPGTRLTVT.

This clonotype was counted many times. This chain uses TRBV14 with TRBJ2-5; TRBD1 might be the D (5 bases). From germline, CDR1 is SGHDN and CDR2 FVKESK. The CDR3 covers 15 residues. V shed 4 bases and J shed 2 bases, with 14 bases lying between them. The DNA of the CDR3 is TGTGCCAGCAGCCCTACGGCAGGGATGCAAGAGACCCAGTACTTC. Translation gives CASSPTAGMQETQYF.

This CDR3 is CSATKRDLLYEQYF. As DNA, the CDR3 is TGCAGTGCTACCAAGCGGGACCTTCTCTACGAGCAGTACTTC. This chain joins TRBV20-1 and TRBJ2-7; 7 nucleotides match TRBD2. This CDR3 comprises 14 residues. Germline V gene lookup returns CDR1 DFQATT and CDR2 SNEGSKA (reference sequence). Unmatched junction bases numbered 9, after V lost 4 bases and J lost 3 bases.

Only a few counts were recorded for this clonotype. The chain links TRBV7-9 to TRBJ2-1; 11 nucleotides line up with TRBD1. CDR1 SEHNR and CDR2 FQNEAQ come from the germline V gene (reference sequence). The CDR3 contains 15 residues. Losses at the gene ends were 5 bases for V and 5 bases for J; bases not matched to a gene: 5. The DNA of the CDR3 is TGTGCCAGCAGCGCCGGACAGGGGGCCAACAATGAGCAGTTCTTC. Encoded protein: CASSAGQGANNEQFF. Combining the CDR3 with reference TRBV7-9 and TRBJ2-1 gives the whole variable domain DTGVSQNPRHKITKRGQNVTFRCDPISEHNRLYWYRQTLGQGPEFLTYFQNEAQLEKSRLLSDRFSAERPKGSFSTLEIQRTEQGDSAMYLCASSAGQGANNEQFFGPGTRLTVL.

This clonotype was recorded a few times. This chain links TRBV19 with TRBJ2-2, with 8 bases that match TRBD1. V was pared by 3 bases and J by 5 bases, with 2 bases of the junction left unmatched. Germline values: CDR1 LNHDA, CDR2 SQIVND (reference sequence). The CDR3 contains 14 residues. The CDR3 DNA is TGTGCCAGTAGTATGGGGACAGGAACCGGGGAGCTGTTTTTT. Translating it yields CASSMGTGTGELFF.

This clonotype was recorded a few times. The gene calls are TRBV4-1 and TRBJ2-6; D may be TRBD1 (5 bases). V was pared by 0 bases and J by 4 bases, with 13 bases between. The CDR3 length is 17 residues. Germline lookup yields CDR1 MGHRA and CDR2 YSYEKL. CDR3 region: CASSQDFVGAGANVLTF. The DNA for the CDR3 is TGCGCCAGCAGCCAAGATTTTGTAGGGGCCGGGGCCAACGTCCTGACTTTC.

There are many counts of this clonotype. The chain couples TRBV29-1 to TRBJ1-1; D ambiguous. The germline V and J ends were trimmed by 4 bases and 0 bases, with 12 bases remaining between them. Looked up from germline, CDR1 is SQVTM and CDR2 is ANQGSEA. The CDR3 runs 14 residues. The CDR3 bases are TGCAGCGTTGTCGAGGGCCTCATGAACACTGAAGCTTTCTTT. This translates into CSVVEGLMNTEAFF. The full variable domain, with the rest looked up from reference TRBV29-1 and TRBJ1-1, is SAVISQKPSRDICQRGTSLTIQCQVDSQVTMMFWYRQQPGQSLTLIATANQGSEATYESGFVIDKFPISRPNLTFSTLTVSNMSPEDSSIYLCSVVEGLMNTEAFFGQGTRLTVV.

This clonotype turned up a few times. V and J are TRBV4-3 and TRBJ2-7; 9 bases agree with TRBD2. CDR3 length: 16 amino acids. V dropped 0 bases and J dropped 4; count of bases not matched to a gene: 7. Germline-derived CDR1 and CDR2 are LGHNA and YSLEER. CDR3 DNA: TGCGCCAGCAGCCAAGAAATTGCTAGCGGGGTATACGAGCAGTACTTC. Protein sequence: CASSQEIASGVYEQYF.

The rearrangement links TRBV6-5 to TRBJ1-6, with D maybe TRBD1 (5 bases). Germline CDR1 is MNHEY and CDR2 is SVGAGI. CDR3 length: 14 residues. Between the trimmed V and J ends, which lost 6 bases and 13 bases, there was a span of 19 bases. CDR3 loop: CASSPGASPYPLHF. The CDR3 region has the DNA TGTGCCAGCAGCCCCGGGGCCTCGCCCTATCCCCTCCACTTT.